Shown below are 23 T cell receptor beta chains from a single sample sequenced in a study of blood T cell repertoires in COVID-19. Here immunoSEQ multiplex PCR was the method, and the copy in TCRdb shows in-frame clones only, minus some. This table has approximately 320,000 clones, 75% to 85% appearing once. The sample was peripheral blood. The receptors come from a human donor in a cohort sampled during active COVID-19.

The chain carries TRBV2 and TRBJ1-1; 9 nucleotides align to TRBD1. Germline CDR1 and CDR2: SNHLY and FYNNEI. With V trimmed by 4 bases and J by 4 bases, 4 bases remained unmatched. The CDR3 is made up of 14 amino acids. The CDR3 sequence: CASSGTGAVTEAFF. In nucleotides, the CDR3 is TGTGCCAGCAGTGGGACAGGGGCGGTCACTGAAGCTTTCTTT. The whole variable domain, remainder taken from reference TRBV2 and TRBJ1-1, is EPEVTQTPSHQVTQMGQEVILRCVPISNHLYFYWYRQILGQKVEFLVSFYNNEISEKSEIFDDQFSVERPDGSNFTLKIRSTKLEDSAMYFCASSGTGAVTEAFFGQGTRLTVV.

Regarding this clone: The sample holds other DNA sequences that translate to the same CDR3. The chain links TRBV7-2 to TRBJ1-1; TRBD1 aligns across 9 bases. V lost 5 bases, J lost 1 base, and 2 bases stayed unmatched. This CDR3 contains 14 residues. The germline V gene has CDR1 SGHTA and CDR2 FQGNSA. CDR3 coding DNA: TGTGCCAGCAGCCTGGGACAGGGGAACACTGAAGCTTTCTTT. Translation: CASSLGQGNTEAFF. The full variable domain, its missing parts supplied by reference TRBV7-2 and TRBJ1-1, is GAGVSQSPSNKVTEKGKDVELRCDPISGHTALYWYRQSLGQGLEFLIYFQGNSAPDKSGLPSDRFSAERTGGSVSTLTIQRTQQEDSAVYLCASSLGQGNTEAFFGQGTRLTVV.

The J gene is TRBJ1-6, the V gene TRBV7-9; 7 nucleotides align to TRBD1. Germline values: CDR1 SEHNR, CDR2 FQNEAQ (reference sequence). CDR3 length: 15 residues. V lost 6 bases to trimming and J lost 4 bases; unmatched junction nucleotides: 6. DNA for the CDR3: TGTGCCAGCAGTGGATCGGGACAGTATAATTCACCCCTCCACTTT. It codes for CASSGSGQYNSPLHF.

The V gene is TRBV5-5, the J gene TRBJ2-3; TRBD2 agrees at 10 bases. This CDR3 comprises 15 residues. Germline V lookup: CDR1 SGHKS, CDR2 YYEKEE (reference sequence). J lost 6 bases, V lost 0 bases, and 4 bases had no gene match. CDR3 bases: TGTGCCAGCAGCTTGGTTAGCGGGGGGTTCGATACGCAGTATTTT. This codes for CASSLVSGGFDTQYF.

The chain recombines TRBV3-1 (or the pseudogene TRBV3-2) with TRBJ1-2; 10 nucleotides align to TRBD1. Looked up from germline, CDR1 is LGHDT and CDR2 is YNNKEL (reference sequence). V was pared by 4 bases and J by 8 bases, with 10 bases of the junction left unmatched. The CDR3 has 15 residues. The CDR3 loop reads CASSPGQGGRGGYTF. For the CDR3, the DNA is TGTGCCAGCAGCCCTGGACAGGGGGGGAGAGGAGGCTACACCTTC.

This sequence joins TRBV27 and TRBJ2-2; D unclear. The V end lost 7 bases, the J end lost 2 bases, and 14 bases lay between the germline ends. This CDR3 contains 15 residues. Germline CDR1 is MNHEY and CDR2 is SMNVEV (reference sequence). The CDR3 spells CASTDNSKNTGELFF. In DNA, the CDR3 is TGTGCCAGCACTGATAACAGCAAAAACACCGGGGAGCTGTTTTTT.

The chain recombines TRBV6-4 with TRBJ2-2, with 13 bases aligning to TRBD2. This CDR3 is built from 15 residues. Germline trimming cut 6 bases from V and 5 bases from J; bases unmatched to any gene: 3. Germline V gives CDR1 MRHNA, CDR2 SNTAGT. In DNA, the CDR3 is TGTGCCAGCAGCCGACTAGCGGGGGGTACCGGGGAGCTGTTTTTT. This gives the protein CASSRLAGGTGELFF.

The chain employs TRBV4-2 and TRBJ2-3; 7 positions agree with TRBD2. CDR3 length: 15 residues. The V and J ends lost 1 base and 6 bases, in that order; junction bases with no gene match: 7. Per germline, CDR1 LGHNA and CDR2 YNFKEQ. The CDR3 is CASSQGASGSDTQYF. The DNA for the CDR3 is TGTGCCAGCAGCCAAGGGGCTAGCGGCTCCGATACGCAGTATTTT.

The DNA for the CDR3 is TGTGCCAGCAGCGTGGGACAGGGACTTTATTCCTATGGCTACACCTTC. Its translation: CASSVGQGLYSYGYTF. The chain combines TRBV7-6 with TRBJ1-2; 9 bases are a match to TRBD1. This CDR3 is 16 amino acids long. J gave up 4 bases and V 5 bases, and 11 bases lay outside the gene matches. Per the germline V gene, CDR1 is SGHVS and CDR2 is FNYEAQ.

The chain couples TRBV6-1 to TRBJ1-1, with D uncertain. The ends were cut back, 1 base at V and 0 bases at J, with 9 bases in the middle. Per the germline V gene, CDR1 is MNHNS and CDR2 is SASEGT. The CDR3 spans 15 residues. This CDR3 reads CASSEDAGMNTEAFF. The CDR3, as DNA: TGTGCCAGCAGTGAAGATGCGGGTATGAACACTGAAGCTTTCTTT.

The V gene is TRBV27, the J gene TRBJ2-3, with D uncertain. Trimming stripped 3 bases from V and 2 bases from J, with 9 bases between. The CDR3 covers 14 residues. Germline V gene sequence: CDR1 MNHEY, CDR2 SMNVEV (reference sequence). The CDR3 loop is CASSLSGFTDTQYF. CDR3 nucleotides: TGTGCCAGCAGTTTGTCAGGCTTCACAGATACGCAGTATTTT.

V usage is TRBV27 and J usage is TRBJ2-1, with TRBD2 matching over 8 bases. Per germline, CDR1 MNHEY and CDR2 SMNVEV (reference sequence). There are 13 residues in the CDR3. Trimming cost V 6 bases and J 6 bases; bases outside gene matches: 4. CDR3 in DNA: TGTGCCAGCAGCCCCGGACTAGCCAATGAGCAGTTCTTC. It is translated as CASSPGLANEQFF.

Notes on this clone: The junction shows a germline mismatch at one end, possibly a read error. This chain connects TRBV12-5 to TRBJ2-7, with 7 bases matching TRBD1. Germline values: CDR1 LGHNT, CDR2 FRNRAP. This CDR3 contains 14 residues. The CDR3 spells CASGLGTAPLEQYF. DNA of the CDR3: TGTGCTAGTGGCTTGGGGACAGCCCCTTTGGAGCAGTACTTC. Based on the CDR3 plus reference TRBV12-5 and TRBJ2-7, the full variable domain is DARVTQTPRHKVTEMGQEVTMRCQPILGHNTVFWYRQTMMQGLELLAYFRNRAPLDDSGMPKDRFSAEMPDATLATLKIQPSEPRDSAVYFCASGLGTAPLEQYFGPGTRLTVT.

The chain joins TRBV19 to TRBJ1-2; no clear D gene. Between the trimmed V and J ends, which lost 0 bases and 4 bases, there was a span of 12 bases. The CDR3 is made up of 15 amino acids. Germline-derived CDR1 and CDR2 are LNHDA and SQIVND (reference sequence). The CDR3 sequence is CASSIEVRVSYGYTF. Written as DNA, the CDR3 is TGTGCCAGTAGTATAGAAGTTCGGGTATCCTATGGCTACACCTTC. Full variable domain (missing parts from reference TRBV19 and TRBJ1-2): DGGITQSPKYLFRKEGQNVTLSCEQNLNHDAMYWYRQDPGQGLRLIYYSQIVNDFQKGDIAEGYSVSREKKESFPLTVTSAQKNPTAFYLCASSIEVRVSYGYTFGSGTRLTVV.

V is TRBV11-1 and J is TRBJ2-5; D gene ambiguous. CDR1 and CDR2 (germline): SGHAT, FQDESV (reference sequence). Trimming pared 3 bases from V and 5 bases from J, leaving 7 bases between. The length of the CDR3 is 12 residues. The CDR3 protein is CASSFRRETQYF. CDR3 DNA: TGTGCCAGCAGCTTTCGGCGGGAGACCCAGTACTTC.

The gene calls are TRBV5-1 and TRBJ1-6; 8 nucleotides match TRBD1. After removal of 4 bases from V and 3 bases from J, the junction contained 6 bases not matched to a gene. The germline gives CDR1 SGHRS, CDR2 YFSETQ. The CDR3 is 16 amino acids. The DNA of the CDR3 is TGCGCCAGCAGCCCCCCCGACAGGGGCTATAATTCACCCCTCCACTTT. Translated: CASSPPDRGYNSPLHF.

The rearrangement joins TRBV29-1 to TRBJ1-1; no clear D. The CDR3 is 12 residues long. CDR1 and CDR2 from the germline V gene are SQVTM and ANQGSEA. Trimming stripped 7 bases from V and 5 bases from J, with 14 bases between. CDR3 amino acids: CSAQARGTEAFF. DNA of the CDR3: TGCAGCGCTCAAGCTCGGGGAACTGAAGCTTTCTTT.

The chain links TRBV10-3 to TRBJ1-6; the D is unclear. V was trimmed by 10 bases and J by 11 bases, leaving 12 bases between them. Germline V gives CDR1 ENHRY, CDR2 SYGVKD. The CDR3 is 11 amino acids. The CDR3 coding sequence is TGTGCCACCTTAACTGGAGCACCCCTCCACTTT. Protein: CATLTGAPLHF.

The genes are TRBV6-2 or TRBV6-3 and TRBJ1-5; possible D gene TRBD1, 6 bases. Per germline, CDR1 MNHEY and CDR2 SVGEGT. This CDR3 region has 19 residues. Trimming shortened V by 2 bases and J by 2 bases, and 22 bases separated the two germline ends. CDR3 bases: TGTGCCAGCAGTTACCTAACCAGTACAGGGAACGTAGGCAATCAGCCCCAGCATTTT. Amino acids: CASSYLTSTGNVGNQPQHF.

The rearrangement uses TRBV7-9 and TRBJ2-7, with 9 positions matching TRBD2. Germline lookup yields CDR1 SEHNR and CDR2 FQNEAQ (reference sequence). The CDR3 contains 14 residues. The V segment lost 5 bases and the J segment 4 bases; nucleotides outside the gene matches: 6. CDR3 DNA: TGTGCCAGCAGCCGCGGGGGGGCCAAGTACGAGCAGTACTTC. As protein: CASSRGGAKYEQYF.

The chain couples TRBV11-2 to TRBJ1-5, with D maybe TRBD1 (5 bases). CDR3 size: 15 residues. Germline loops: CDR1 SGHAT, CDR2 FQNNGV. The V gene lost 1 base and the J gene lost 8 bases, with 15 bases spanning the gap. CDR3 protein: CASSLGIGDREPQHF. The DNA for the CDR3 is TGTGCCAGCAGCTTAGGGATAGGGGATAGGGAGCCCCAGCATTTT.

The V call is TRBV30, the J call TRBJ2-2; 7 nucleotides align to TRBD1. Germline values: CDR1 GTSNPN, CDR2 SVGIG (reference sequence). V shed 1 base and J 8 bases; nucleotides not matched to a gene: 1. The CDR3 spans 12 residues. The DNA of the CDR3 is TGTGCCTGGAGTGAGGGGGCGGGGGAGCTGTTTTTT. The encoded protein is CAWSEGAGELFF. The variable domain in full, with the rest retrieved from reference TRBV30 and TRBJ2-2, is SQTIHQWPATLVQPVGSPLSLECTVEGTSNPNLYWYRQAAGRGLQLLFYSVGIGQISSEVPQNLSASRPQDRQFILSSKKLLLSDSGFYLCAWSEGAGELFFGEGSRLTVL.

This clone has just one count. The chain recombines TRBV19 with TRBJ1-3, with 12 bases matching TRBD1. The CDR3 is made up of 14 amino acids. With V trimmed by 9 bases and J by 2 bases, 2 bases remained unmatched. Germline lookup yields CDR1 LNHDA and CDR2 SQIVND (reference sequence). CDR3 residues: CASRDRGPGNTIYF. CDR3 coding DNA: TGTGCCAGCAGGGACAGGGGGCCTGGAAACACCATATATTTT.